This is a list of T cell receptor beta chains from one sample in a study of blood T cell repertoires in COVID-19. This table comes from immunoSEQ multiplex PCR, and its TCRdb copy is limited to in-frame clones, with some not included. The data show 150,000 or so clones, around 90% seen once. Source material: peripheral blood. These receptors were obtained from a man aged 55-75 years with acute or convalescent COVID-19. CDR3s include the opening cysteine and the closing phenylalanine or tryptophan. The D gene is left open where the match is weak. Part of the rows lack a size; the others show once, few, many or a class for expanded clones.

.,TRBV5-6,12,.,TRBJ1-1,TGTGCCAGCAGCAGGGACACGGTCGAAGCTTTCTTT,CASSRDTVEAFF
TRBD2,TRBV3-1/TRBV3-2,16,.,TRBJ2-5,TGTGCCAGCAGCCTCAGACTAGCGGGGAGCCAAGAGACCCAGTACTTC,CASSLRLAGSQETQYF
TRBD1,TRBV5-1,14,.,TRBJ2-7,TGCGCCAGCAGCTCTTCGGGACAGGAAAGCGAGCAGTACTTC,CASSSSGQESEQYF
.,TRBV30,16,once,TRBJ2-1,TGTGCCTGGAATTCGGCGCGGGGGCCCTCCTACAATGAGCAGTTCTTC,CAWNSARGPSYNEQFF
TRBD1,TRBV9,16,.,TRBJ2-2,TGTGCCAGCAGCGCACATTGGACAGGGCGGACCGGGGAGCTGTTTTTT,CASSAHWTGRTGELFF
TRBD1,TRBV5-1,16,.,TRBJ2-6,TGCGCCAGCGCCGGGACAGGGTTCTCTGGGGCCAACGTCCTGACTTTC,CASAGTGFSGANVLTF
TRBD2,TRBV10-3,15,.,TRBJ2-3,TGTGCCATCAGTGGGAGCGGGGGGGGCACAGATACGCAGTATTTT,CAISGSGGGTDTQYF
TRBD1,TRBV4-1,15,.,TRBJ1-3,TGCGCCAGCAGCCAAGAACAGGGGGCTGGAAACACCATATATTTT,CASSQEQGAGNTIYF
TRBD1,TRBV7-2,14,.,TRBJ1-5,TGTGCCAGCAGCCCGGGACAGAAGGGGCAGCCCCAGCATTTT,CASSPGQKGQPQHF
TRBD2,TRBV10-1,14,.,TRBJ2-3,TGCGCCAGCAGTGAGTCGACTAGCAGAGATACGCAGTATTTT,CASSESTSRDTQYF
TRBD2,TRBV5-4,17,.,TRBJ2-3,TGTGCCAGCAGCTTGCCTAGCGGGGCCCTGATCACAGATACGCAGTATTTT,CASSLPSGALITDTQYF
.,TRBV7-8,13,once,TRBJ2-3,TGTGCCAGCAGCTTAGCGCGCCCTGATACGCAGTATTTT,CASSLARPDTQYF
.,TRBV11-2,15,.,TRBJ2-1,TGTGCCAGCAGCTTAGATAGTCTAGCCGGCGGTGAGCAGTTCTTC,CASSLDSLAGGEQFF
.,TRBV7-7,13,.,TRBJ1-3,TGTGCCAGCAGGCGACAGGTCCTAAACACCATATATTTT,CASRRQVLNTIYF
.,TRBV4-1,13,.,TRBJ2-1,TGCGCCAGCAGCCCCAGGGGAGGGAATGAGCAGTTCTTC,CASSPRGGNEQFF
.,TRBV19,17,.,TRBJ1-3,TGTGCCAGTAGTCCGGAGGAAGGGTACTACTCTGGAAACACCATATATTTT,CASSPEEGYYSGNTIYF
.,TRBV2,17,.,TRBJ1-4,TGTGCCAGCAGTGAAGTCAGGGTCCTGGCAACTAATGAAAAACTGTTTTTT,CASSEVRVLATNEKLFF
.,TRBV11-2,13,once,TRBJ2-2,TGTGCCAGCACCCAGGTCACAACCGGGGAGCTGTTTTTT,CASTQVTTGELFF
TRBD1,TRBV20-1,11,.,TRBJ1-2,TGCAGTGCCCTGACAGGGAATGGCTACACCTTC,CSALTGNGYTF